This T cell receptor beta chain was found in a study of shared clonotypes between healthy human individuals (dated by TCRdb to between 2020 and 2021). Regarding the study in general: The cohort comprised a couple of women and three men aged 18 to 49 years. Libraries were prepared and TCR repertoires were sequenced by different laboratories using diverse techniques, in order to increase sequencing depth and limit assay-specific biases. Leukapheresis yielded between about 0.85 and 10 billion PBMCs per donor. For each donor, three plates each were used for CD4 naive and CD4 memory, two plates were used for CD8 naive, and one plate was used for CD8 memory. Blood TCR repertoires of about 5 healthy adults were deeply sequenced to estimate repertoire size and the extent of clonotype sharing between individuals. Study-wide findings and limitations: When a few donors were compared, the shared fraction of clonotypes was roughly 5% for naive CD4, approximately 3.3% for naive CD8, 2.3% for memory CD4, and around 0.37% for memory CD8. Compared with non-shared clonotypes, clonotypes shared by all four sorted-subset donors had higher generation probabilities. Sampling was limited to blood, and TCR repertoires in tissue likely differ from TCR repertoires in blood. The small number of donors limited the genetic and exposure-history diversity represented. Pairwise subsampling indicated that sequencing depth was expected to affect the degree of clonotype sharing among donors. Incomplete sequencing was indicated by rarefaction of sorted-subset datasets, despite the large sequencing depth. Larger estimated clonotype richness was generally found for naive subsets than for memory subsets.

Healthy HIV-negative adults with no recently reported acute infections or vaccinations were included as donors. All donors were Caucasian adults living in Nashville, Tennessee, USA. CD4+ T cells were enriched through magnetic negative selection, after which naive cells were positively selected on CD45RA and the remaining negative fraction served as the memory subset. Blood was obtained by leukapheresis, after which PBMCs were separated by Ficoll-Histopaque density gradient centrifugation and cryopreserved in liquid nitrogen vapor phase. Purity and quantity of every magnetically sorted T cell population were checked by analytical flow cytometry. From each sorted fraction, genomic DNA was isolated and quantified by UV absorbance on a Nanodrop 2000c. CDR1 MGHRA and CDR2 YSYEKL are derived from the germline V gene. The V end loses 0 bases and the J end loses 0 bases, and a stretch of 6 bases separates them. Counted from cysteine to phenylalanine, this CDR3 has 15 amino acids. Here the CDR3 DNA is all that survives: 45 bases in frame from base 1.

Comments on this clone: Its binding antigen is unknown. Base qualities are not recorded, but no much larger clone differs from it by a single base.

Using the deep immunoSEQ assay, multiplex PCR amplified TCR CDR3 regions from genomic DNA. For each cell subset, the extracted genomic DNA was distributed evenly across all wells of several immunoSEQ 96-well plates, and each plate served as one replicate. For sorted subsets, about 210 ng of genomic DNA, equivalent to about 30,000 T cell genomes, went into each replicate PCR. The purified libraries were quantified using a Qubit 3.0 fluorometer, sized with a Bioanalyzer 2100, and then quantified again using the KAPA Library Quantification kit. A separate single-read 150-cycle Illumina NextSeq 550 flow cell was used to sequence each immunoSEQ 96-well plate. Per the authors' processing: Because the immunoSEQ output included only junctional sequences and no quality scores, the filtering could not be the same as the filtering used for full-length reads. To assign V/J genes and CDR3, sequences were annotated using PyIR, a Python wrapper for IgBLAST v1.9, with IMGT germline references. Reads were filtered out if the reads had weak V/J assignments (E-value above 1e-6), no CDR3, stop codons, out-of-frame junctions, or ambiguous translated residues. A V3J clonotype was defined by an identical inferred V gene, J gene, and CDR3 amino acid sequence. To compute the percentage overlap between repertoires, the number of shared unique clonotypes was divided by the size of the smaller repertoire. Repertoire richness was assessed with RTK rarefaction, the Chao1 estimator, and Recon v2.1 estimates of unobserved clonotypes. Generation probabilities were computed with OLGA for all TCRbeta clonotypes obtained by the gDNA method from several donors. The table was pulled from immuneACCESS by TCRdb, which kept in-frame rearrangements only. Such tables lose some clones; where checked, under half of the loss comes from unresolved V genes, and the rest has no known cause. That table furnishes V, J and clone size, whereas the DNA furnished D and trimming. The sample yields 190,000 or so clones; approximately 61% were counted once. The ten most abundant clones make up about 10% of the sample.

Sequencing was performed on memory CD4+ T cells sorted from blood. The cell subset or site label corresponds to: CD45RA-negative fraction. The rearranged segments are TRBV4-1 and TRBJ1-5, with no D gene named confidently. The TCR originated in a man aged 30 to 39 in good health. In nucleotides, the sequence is TGCGCCAGCAGCCAAGATCGCCATAGCAATCAGCCCCAGCATTTT. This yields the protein CASSQDRHSNQPQHF.